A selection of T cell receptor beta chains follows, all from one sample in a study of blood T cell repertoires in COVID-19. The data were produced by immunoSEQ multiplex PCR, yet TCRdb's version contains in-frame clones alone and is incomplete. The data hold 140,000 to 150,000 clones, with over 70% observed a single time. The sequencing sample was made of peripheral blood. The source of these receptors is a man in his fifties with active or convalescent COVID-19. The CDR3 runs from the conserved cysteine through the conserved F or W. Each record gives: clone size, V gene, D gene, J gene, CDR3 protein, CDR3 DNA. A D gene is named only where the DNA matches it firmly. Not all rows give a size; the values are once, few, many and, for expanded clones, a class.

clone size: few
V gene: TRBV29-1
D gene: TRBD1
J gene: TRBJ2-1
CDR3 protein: CSGYRGVDNEQFF
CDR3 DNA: TGCAGCGGATACAGGGGAGTGGACAATGAGCAGTTCTTC

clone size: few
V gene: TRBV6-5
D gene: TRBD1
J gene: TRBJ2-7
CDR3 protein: CASRSDRAPYEQYF
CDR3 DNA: TGTGCCAGCAGATCCGACAGGGCACCCTACGAGCAGTACTTC

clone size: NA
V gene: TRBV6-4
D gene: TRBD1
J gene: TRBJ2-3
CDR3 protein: CASRAGGATDTQYF
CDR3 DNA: TGTGCCAGCAGGGCAGGGGGCGCGACAGATACGCAGTATTTT

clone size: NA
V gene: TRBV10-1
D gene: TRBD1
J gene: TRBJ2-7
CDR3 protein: CASSEPREQGKVYEQYF
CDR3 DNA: TGCGCCAGCAGTGAGCCGAGGGAACAGGGGAAGGTTTACGAGCAGTACTTC

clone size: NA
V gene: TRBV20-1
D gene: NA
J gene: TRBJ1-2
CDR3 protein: CSAAVGYTF
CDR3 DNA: TGCAGTGCCGCGGTTGGCTACACCTTC

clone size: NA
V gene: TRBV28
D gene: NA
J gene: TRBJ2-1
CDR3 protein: CASSFSRHVAEQFF
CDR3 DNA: TGTGCCAGCAGTTTCTCCCGCCATGTAGCTGAGCAGTTCTTC

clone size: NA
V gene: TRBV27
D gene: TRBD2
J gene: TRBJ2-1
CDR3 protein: CASSFLGTSGRPYNEQFF
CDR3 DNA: TGTGCCAGCAGTTTCCTTGGGACTAGCGGGAGGCCGTACAATGAGCAGTTCTTC

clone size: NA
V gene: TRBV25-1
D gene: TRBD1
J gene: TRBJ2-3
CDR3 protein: CASRTGSTDTQYF
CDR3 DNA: TGTGCCAGCAGGACAGGGAGCACAGATACGCAGTATTTT

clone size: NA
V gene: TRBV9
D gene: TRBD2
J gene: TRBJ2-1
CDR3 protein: CASHPLPGGGNEQFF
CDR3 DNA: TGTGCCAGCCATCCCCTCCCGGGAGGAGGGAATGAGCAGTTCTTC

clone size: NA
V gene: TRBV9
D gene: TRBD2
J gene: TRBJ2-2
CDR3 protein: CASSVGTRAGELFF
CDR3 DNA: TGTGCCAGCAGCGTAGGGACTAGGGCCGGGGAGCTGTTTTTT

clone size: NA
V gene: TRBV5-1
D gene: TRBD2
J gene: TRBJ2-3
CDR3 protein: CASSPLAGGTDTQYF
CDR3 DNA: TGCGCCAGCAGCCCATTAGCGGGAGGCACAGATACGCAGTATTTT

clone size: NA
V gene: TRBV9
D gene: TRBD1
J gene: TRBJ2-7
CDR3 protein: CASSVGQGAREQYF
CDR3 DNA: TGTGCCAGCAGCGTAGGGCAGGGGGCAAGGGAGCAGTACTTC

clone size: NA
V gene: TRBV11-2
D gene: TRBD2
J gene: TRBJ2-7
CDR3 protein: CASSLDNFAGLTYYEQYF
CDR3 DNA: TGTGCCAGCAGCTTAGATAACTTCGCGGGACTAACCTACTACGAGCAGTACTTC

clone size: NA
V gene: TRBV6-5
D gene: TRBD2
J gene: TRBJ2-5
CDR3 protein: CASSLPGEGVTQYF
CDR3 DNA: TGTGCCAGCAGCTTACCGGGGGAGGGCGTGACCCAGTACTTC

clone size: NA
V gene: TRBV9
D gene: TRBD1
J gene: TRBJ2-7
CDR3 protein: CASSLGQGPYEQYF
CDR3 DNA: TGTGCCAGCAGCCTAGGACAGGGGCCATACGAGCAGTACTTC

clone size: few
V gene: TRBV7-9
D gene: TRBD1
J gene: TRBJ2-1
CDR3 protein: CASSSRQGEVNEQFF
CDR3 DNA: TGTGCCAGCAGCTCCCGACAGGGGGAGGTGAATGAGCAGTTCTTC

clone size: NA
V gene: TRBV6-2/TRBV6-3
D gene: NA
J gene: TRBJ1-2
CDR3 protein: CASSYVAEGYTF
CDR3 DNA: TGTGCCAGCAGTTATGTGGCCGAAGGCTACACCTTC

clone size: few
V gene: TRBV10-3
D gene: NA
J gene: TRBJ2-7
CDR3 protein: CAISTGYEQYF
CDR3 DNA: TGTGCCATCAGCACAGGATACGAGCAGTACTTC

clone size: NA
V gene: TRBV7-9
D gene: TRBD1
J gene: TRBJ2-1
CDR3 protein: CASSFPTGGSYNEQFF
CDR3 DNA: TGTGCCAGCAGCTTCCCAACAGGGGGATCCTACAATGAGCAGTTCTTC

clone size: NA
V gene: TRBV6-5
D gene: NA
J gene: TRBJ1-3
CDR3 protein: CASPSLRISGNTIYF
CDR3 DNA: TGTGCCAGCCCCTCTTTGAGAATCTCTGGAAACACCATATATTTT

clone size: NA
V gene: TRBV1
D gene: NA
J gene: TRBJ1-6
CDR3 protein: CTSSRQGASNSPLHF
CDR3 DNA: TGCACCAGCAGCCGCCAGGGGGCATCGAATTCACCCCTCCACTTT

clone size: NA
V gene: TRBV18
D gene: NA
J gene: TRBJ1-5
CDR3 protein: CASSQMGQGLGSNQPQHF
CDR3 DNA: TGTGCCAGCTCTCAAATGGGCCAGGGTCTTGGGAGCAATCAGCCCCAGCATTTT

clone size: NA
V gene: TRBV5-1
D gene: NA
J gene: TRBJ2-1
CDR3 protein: CASSSTLSTYNEQFF
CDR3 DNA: TGCGCCAGCAGCTCTACCCTTTCTACTTACAATGAGCAGTTCTTC

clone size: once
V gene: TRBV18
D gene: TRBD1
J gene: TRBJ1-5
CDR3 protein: CASSPQLAGGPNQPQHF
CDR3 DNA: TGTGCCAGCTCACCTCAACTGGCAGGGGGCCCCAATCAGCCCCAGCATTTT

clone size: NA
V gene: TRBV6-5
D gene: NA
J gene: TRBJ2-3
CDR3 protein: CASTRQNTQYF
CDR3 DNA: TGTGCCAGCACACGACAGAATACGCAGTATTTT

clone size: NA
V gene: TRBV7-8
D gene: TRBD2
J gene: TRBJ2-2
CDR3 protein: CASSPLAVNTGELFF
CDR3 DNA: TGTGCCAGCAGTCCACTAGCGGTGAACACCGGGGAGCTGTTTTTT

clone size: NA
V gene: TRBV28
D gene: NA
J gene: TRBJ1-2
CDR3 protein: CASSQGFHGYTF
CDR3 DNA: TGTGCCAGCAGTCAGGGGTTTCATGGCTACACCTTC

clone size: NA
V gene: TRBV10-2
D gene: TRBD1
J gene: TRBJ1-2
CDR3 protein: CASRSDRATYGYTF
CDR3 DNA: TGCGCCAGCAGGTCGGACAGGGCAACCTATGGCTACACCTTC

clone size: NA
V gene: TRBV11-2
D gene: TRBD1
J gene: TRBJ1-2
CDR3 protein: CASSLVEGAVGYTF
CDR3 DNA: TGTGCCAGCAGCTTAGTGGAGGGGGCGGTAGGCTACACCTTC

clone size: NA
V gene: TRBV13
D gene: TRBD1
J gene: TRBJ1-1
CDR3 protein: CASSPGTVEAFF
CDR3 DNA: TGTGCCAGCAGCCCGGGGACAGTTGAAGCTTTCTTT

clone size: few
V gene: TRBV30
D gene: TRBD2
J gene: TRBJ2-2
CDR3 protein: CAWRGLAGDLNTGELFF
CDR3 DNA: TGTGCCTGGAGAGGGCTAGCGGGAGATTTGAACACCGGGGAGCTGTTTTTT

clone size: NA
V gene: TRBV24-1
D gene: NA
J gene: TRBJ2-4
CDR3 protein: CATSARSTKNIQYF
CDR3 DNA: TGTGCCACCAGTGCCCGCAGTACCAAAAACATTCAGTACTTC

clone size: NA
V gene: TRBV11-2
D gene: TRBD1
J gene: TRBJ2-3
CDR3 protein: CASSSSWTGGTDTQYF
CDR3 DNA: TGTGCCAGCAGCTCCTCGTGGACAGGGGGCACAGATACGCAGTATTTT

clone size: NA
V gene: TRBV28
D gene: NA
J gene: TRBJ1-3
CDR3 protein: CASSSWGGISGNTIYF
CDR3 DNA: TGTGCCAGCAGTTCCTGGGGGGGAATCTCTGGAAACACCATATATTTT

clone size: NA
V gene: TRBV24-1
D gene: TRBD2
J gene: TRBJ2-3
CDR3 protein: CATSLTSGRPTDTQYF
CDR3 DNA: TGTGCCACCAGCCTGACTAGCGGGAGGCCCACAGATACGCAGTATTTT

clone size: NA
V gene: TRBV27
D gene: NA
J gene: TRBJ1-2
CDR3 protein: CASSLTGKGYTF
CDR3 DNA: TGTGCCAGCAGTTTGACAGGCAAAGGCTACACCTTC

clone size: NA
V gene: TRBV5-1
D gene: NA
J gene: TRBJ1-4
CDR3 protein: CASSLYGGVEEKLFF
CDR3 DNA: TGCGCCAGCAGCCTATATGGGGGGGTAGAGGAAAAACTGTTTTTT

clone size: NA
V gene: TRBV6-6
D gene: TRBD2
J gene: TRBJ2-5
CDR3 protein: CASSYPGGKETQYF
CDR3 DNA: TGTGCCAGCAGTTATCCCGGGGGGAAAGAGACCCAGTACTTC

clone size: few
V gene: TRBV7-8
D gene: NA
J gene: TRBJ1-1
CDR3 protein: CASSLGVGGSEAFF
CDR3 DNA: TGTGCCAGCAGCTTAGGTGTGGGGGGTAGTGAAGCTTTCTTT

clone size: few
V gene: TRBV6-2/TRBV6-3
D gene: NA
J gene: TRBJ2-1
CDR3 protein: CASSSGFTYNEQFF
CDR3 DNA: TGTGCCAGCAGTAGCGGGTTCACCTACAATGAGCAGTTCTTC

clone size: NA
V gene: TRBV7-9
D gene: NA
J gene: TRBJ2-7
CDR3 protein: CASSLVGVEQYF
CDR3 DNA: TGTGCCAGCAGCTTGGTCGGGGTCGAGCAGTACTTC

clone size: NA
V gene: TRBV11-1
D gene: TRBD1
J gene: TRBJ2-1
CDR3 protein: CASSPRQGAKKNEQFF
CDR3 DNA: TGTGCCAGCAGCCCACGACAGGGGGCGAAGAAAAATGAGCAGTTCTTC

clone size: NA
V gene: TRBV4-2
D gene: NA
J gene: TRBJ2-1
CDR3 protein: CASSQEMREQFF
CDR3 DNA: TGTGCCAGCAGCCAAGAAATGAGGGAGCAGTTCTTC